This passage covers 22 T cell receptor beta chains from one sample sequenced in a study of cytomegalovirus exposure and HLA in healthy donors. 60 Vbeta and 13 Jbeta primers were used in PCR. Some clones are missing from TCRdb's copy, which holds only in-frame ones; the method was immunoSEQ multiplex PCR. Of over 120,000 clones listed, around 79% were seen once; the top ten hold roughly 3.8%. The sequencing sample was made of PBMCs. Receptors were obtained from a male donor in good health and CMV-seronegative.

The V gene is TRBV5-6, the J gene TRBJ2-1; the match to TRBD2 covers 9 bases. CDR3 size: 15 residues. J gave up 6 bases and V 4 bases, and 8 bases lay outside the gene matches. The germline V gene has CDR1 SGHDT and CDR2 YYEEEE. The CDR3: CASSLTSGFGNEQFF. CDR3 nucleotides: TGTGCCAGCAGCCTCACTAGCGGGTTTGGCAATGAGCAGTTCTTC.

CDR3 DNA sequence: TGCAGCGCAGGTCAAGGGGGCTTCTATGGCTACACCTTC. Residues: CSAGQGGFYGYTF. The V call is TRBV29-1, the J call TRBJ1-2; 7 bases agree with TRBD1. V lost 7 bases to trimming and J lost 4 bases; unmatched junction nucleotides: 9. Per germline, CDR1 SQVTM and CDR2 ANQGSEA. The CDR3 covers 13 residues.

This clone was counted between two and nine times. V is TRBV7-2 and J is TRBJ2-3; 12 bases line up with TRBD2. V trimming: 5 bases; J trimming: 9 bases; junction bases outside the gene matches: 9. Germline loops: CDR1 SGHTA, CDR2 FQGNSA. The CDR3 covers 15 residues. The CDR3 region has the DNA TGTGCCAGCAGCGCGGGACTAGCGGGTGAAGGGACGCAGTATTTT. This translates into CASSAGLAGEGTQYF.

Only a few counts were recorded for this clone. The J gene is TRBJ2-7, the V gene TRBV7-6; 10 positions match TRBD2. This CDR3 is built from 17 residues. Germline lookup yields CDR1 SGHVS and CDR2 FNYEAQ. The V segment lost 0 bases and the J segment 2 bases; nucleotides outside the gene matches: 7. Here the CDR3 DNA reads TGTGCCAGCAGCTTAGCGGGAACTAGCGGGGCAACCTACGAGCAGTACTTC. Amino acid sequence: CASSLAGTSGATYEQYF.

The gene calls are TRBV7-6 and TRBJ2-7; D not certain. This CDR3 has 12 amino acids. The germline V gene has CDR1 SGHVS and CDR2 FNYEAQ. With 4 bases removed from V and 6 bases from J, the gap between germline ends came to 10 bases. CDR3 sequence reads: CASSSSSGEQYF. The CDR3 bases are TGTGCCAGCAGCTCCTCCTCGGGCGAGCAGTACTTC.

This clone was detected once. The chain recombines TRBV2 with TRBJ1-2; tentatively, D is TRBD1 (6 bases). CDR3 length: 15 residues. Looked up from germline, CDR1 is SNHLY and CDR2 is FYNNEI. Deletions cut 5 bases from V and 0 bases from J, with 13 bases between. CDR3 nucleotide sequence: TGTGCCAGCAGTTACAGGACAGCTCCTAACTATGGCTACACCTTC. This codes for CASSYRTAPNYGYTF.

This chain links TRBV7-6 with TRBJ1-1; the match to TRBD1 covers 8 bases. After removal of 0 bases from V and 5 bases from J, the junction contained 8 bases not matched to a gene. The CDR3 totals 16 residues. CDR1 SGHVS and CDR2 FNYEAQ come from the germline V gene. As DNA, the CDR3 is TGTGCCAGCAGCTTAGCACCGGGACAGGCGGGTACTGAAGCTTTCTTT. This codes for CASSLAPGQAGTEAFF.

V usage is TRBV18 and J usage is TRBJ1-2; D is unresolved. Trimming pared 3 bases from V and 3 bases from J, leaving 8 bases between. Germline V CDR1 and CDR2: KGHSH, LQKENI. The CDR3 runs to 13 residues. The CDR3: CASSPGAHYGYTF. The CDR3, as DNA: TGTGCCAGCTCACCCGGTGCCCACTATGGCTACACCTTC.

This clone has just one count. The V and J genes are TRBV5-1 and TRBJ1-3; 11 bases fit TRBD1. Germline V CDR1 and CDR2: SGHRS, YFSETQ. The CDR3 has 17 residues. V trimming: 4 bases; J trimming: 2 bases; junction bases outside the gene matches: 8. The CDR3 DNA sequence: TGCGCCAGCAGCAGGACAGGGGGCGAAAACCCTGGAAACACCATATATTTT. Translating it yields CASSRTGGENPGNTIYF.

This chain connects TRBV7-9 to TRBJ2-6; D perhaps matches TRBD2 (6 bases). CDR1 and CDR2 from the germline V gene are SEHNR and FQNEAQ (reference sequence). The CDR3 sequence is 18 residues long. V was cut by 11 bases and J by 2 bases, with 25 bases left in between. The CDR3 sequence is CALGGRRELPPGANVLTF. DNA of the CDR3: TGTGCCCTTGGGGGTAGGCGGGAACTTCCCCCTGGGGCCAACGTCCTGACTTTC. The full variable domain, rest sourced from reference TRBV7-9 and TRBJ2-6, is DTGVSQNPRHKITKRGQNVTFRCDPISEHNRLYWYRQTLGQGPEFLTYFQNEAQLEKSRLLSDRFSAERPKGSFSTLEIQRTEQGDSAMYLCALGGRRELPPGANVLTFGAGSRLTVL.

This sequence joins TRBV27 and TRBJ2-7; D gene unclear. Trimming took 0 bases from V and 0 from J, leaving 12 bases between them. Germline CDR1 is MNHEY and CDR2 is SMNVEV (reference sequence). The CDR3 runs 16 residues. Here the CDR3 reads CASSLSTGSSSYEQYF. The CDR3 nucleotides read TGTGCCAGCAGTTTATCCACCGGGTCAAGCTCCTACGAGCAGTACTTC.

This clone was detected only a few times. The J gene is TRBJ1-6, the V gene TRBV12-5, with 11 bases that match TRBD1. The CDR3 totals 18 residues. Germline CDR1 and CDR2: LGHNT and FRNRAP. The V segment lost 5 bases and the J segment 2 bases; nucleotides outside the gene matches: 8. Here the CDR3 DNA reads TGTGCTAGTGGTCGGGGGGACAGGGGGATGACCTATAATTCACCCCTCCACTTT. Protein: CASGRGDRGMTYNSPLHF. The full variable domain, in which reference TRBV12-5 and TRBJ1-6 provide the parts outside the CDR3, is DARVTQTPRHKVTEMGQEVTMRCQPILGHNTVFWYRQTMMQGLELLAYFRNRAPLDDSGMPKDRFSAEMPDATLATLKIQPSEPRDSAVYFCASGRGDRGMTYNSPLHFGNGTRLTVT.

Remarks on this clone: The junction does not match germline at one end; this may be a read error. V usage is TRBV7-9 and J usage is TRBJ1-1, with D tentatively TRBD1 (5 bases). Germline assignment: CDR1 SEHNR and CDR2 FQNEAQ (reference sequence). The CDR3 contains 12 residues. The DNA of the CDR3 is TGTTCCAGCAGCTTAGCTCGACAGTCGGCTTTCTTT. It codes for CSSSLARQSAFF.

The chain uses TRBV15 and TRBJ1-4; D uncertain. From germline, CDR1 is LNHNV and CDR2 YYDKDF (reference sequence). The CDR3 spans 18 residues. The V end lost 0 bases, the J end lost 0 bases, and 14 bases lay between the germline ends. CDR3 amino acids: CATSRDIAGRTTNEKLFF. CDR3 DNA: TGTGCCACCAGCAGAGACATCGCGGGCAGGACAACTAATGAAAAACTGTTTTTT.

This chain joins TRBV7-8 and TRBJ2-7, with D possibly matching TRBD1 (7 bases). The CDR3 contains 15 residues. Germline lookup yields CDR1 SGHVS and CDR2 FQNEAQ. Trimming removed 0 bases from V and 3 bases from J, with 12 bases in between. The CDR3 reads CASSLAAGQNYEQYF. Here the CDR3 DNA reads TGTGCCAGCAGCTTAGCGGCGGGACAGAACTACGAGCAGTACTTC.

The chain joins TRBV15 to TRBJ2-2; possible D gene TRBD2, 6 bases. V was pared by 5 bases and J by 4 bases, with 11 bases between. Germline CDR1 LNHNV, CDR2 YYDKDF (reference sequence). The CDR3 runs to 14 residues. The CDR3, as DNA: TGTGCCACCAGCGGGGGGTGGGTCACCGGGGAGCTGTTTTTT. Translation: CATSGGWVTGELFF.

This clone was detected only once. V usage is TRBV7-8 and J usage is TRBJ1-1; no definite D call. This CDR3 is 16 amino acids long. Trimming took off 5 bases at V and 5 bases at J, with 21 bases between the two ends. In germline, CDR1 is SGHVS, CDR2 FQNEAQ. CDR3 bases: TGTGCCAGCAGCCCAAAGTTATGGGTCTCGGGAACTGAAGCTTTCTTT. Translation: CASSPKLWVSGTEAFF.

The chain employs TRBV30 and TRBJ2-7; possibly TRBD2 for D (5 bases). Germline CDR1 and CDR2: GTSNPN and SVGIG (reference sequence). The CDR3 totals 22 residues. Trimming left V 5 bases short and J 0 bases short, with 38 bases between. The CDR3 here is CAWASLAGGLTNYGRSSYEQYF. CDR3 nucleotides: TGTGCCTGGGCCTCCTTAGCTGGAGGACTCACGAATTACGGACGAAGCTCCTACGAGCAGTACTTC.

The chain couples TRBV27 to TRBJ2-5, with 7 bases that match TRBD1. The ends lost 2 bases at V and 4 bases at J; junction bases unmatched: 7. CDR3 length: 15 residues. Germline CDR1 reads MNHEY; CDR2 reads SMNVEV (reference sequence). The CDR3 nucleotides read TGTGCCAGCAGTTTAAGACAGGGAAGTTCAGAGACCCAGTACTTC. Translated: CASSLRQGSSETQYF.

This clone has just a few counts. The V gene is TRBV30, the J gene TRBJ1-1; D unresolved. V lost 0 bases, J lost 1 base, and 6 bases lay in between. The CDR3 totals 13 residues. Germline CDR1 GTSNPN, CDR2 SVGIG (reference sequence). The CDR3 DNA follows: TGTGCCTGGAGTGTAAATCAGAACACTGAAGCTTTCTTT. It specifies CAWSVNQNTEAFF.

The rearrangement links TRBV2 to TRBJ1-1, with D tentatively TRBD1 (5 bases). This CDR3 has 13 residues. Germline-derived CDR1 and CDR2 are SNHLY and FYNNEI. V was clipped by 5 bases and J by 2 bases, with 9 bases between them. The CDR3 region has the DNA TGTGCCAGCAGTTTAAGGGGCAACACTGAAGCTTTCTTT. Encoded protein: CASSLRGNTEAFF. The whole variable domain, remainder taken from reference TRBV2 and TRBJ1-1, is EPEVTQTPSHQVTQMGQEVILRCVPISNHLYFYWYRQILGQKVEFLVSFYNNEISEKSEIFDDQFSVERPDGSNFTLKIRSTKLEDSAMYFCASSLRGNTEAFFGQGTRLTVV.

The J gene is TRBJ2-5, the V gene TRBV5-5; 12 bases agree with TRBD1. This CDR3 contains 17 residues. V gave up 2 bases and J gave up 1 base; unmatched junction bases: 6. CDR1 SGHKS and CDR2 YYEKEE come from the germline V gene (reference sequence). The CDR3 sequence is CASSFGTGGGGQETQYF. The CDR3, as DNA: TGTGCCAGCAGCTTTGGGACAGGGGGCGGCGGCCAAGAGACCCAGTACTTC.